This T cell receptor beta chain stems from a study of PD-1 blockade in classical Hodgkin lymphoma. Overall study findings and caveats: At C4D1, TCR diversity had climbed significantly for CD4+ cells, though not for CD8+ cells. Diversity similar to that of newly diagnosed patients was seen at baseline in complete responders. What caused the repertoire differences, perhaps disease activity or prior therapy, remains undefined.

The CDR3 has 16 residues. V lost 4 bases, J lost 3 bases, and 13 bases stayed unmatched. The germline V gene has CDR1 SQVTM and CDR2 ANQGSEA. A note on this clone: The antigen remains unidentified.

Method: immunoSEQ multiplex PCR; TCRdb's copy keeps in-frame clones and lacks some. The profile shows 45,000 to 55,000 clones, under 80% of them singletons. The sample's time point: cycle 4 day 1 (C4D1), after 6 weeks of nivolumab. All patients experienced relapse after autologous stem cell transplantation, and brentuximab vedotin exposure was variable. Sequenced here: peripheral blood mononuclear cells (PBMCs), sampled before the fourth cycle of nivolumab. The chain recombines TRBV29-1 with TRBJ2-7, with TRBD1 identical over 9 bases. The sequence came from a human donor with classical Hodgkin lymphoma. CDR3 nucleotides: TGCAGCGTTGGTGGGGGCGGGGACAGGGTAGACTACGAGCAGTACTTC. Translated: CSVGGGGDRVDYEQYF.